These 22 T cell receptor beta chains originate from one sample sequenced in a study of T cells in Graves' hyperthyroidism and ophthalmopathy. TCR beta CDR3 regions were amplified from RNA transcripts. RT-PCR in the first round (using the HTBI primer set) targeted the TCR CDR3. TCRdb ran MiXCR on the multiplex PCR reads and lists one entry per CDR3 protein. The data contain some 460,000 distinct CDR3 sequences, 15% to 17% of them singletons. Sequencing was carried out using blood. The receptors come from a woman under 30 with Graves' hyperthyroidism.

This clonotype was observed at least ten times. The chain recombines TRBV11-2 with TRBJ2-2; D ambiguous. CDR1 and CDR2 from the germline V gene are SGHAT and FQNNGV. This CDR3 is 13 amino acids long. V dropped 2 bases and J dropped 7 bases, with 8 bases sitting between them. The CDR3 nucleotides are TGTGCCAGCAGCTTAATTCGGGTCGGGGAGCTGTTTTTT. The encoded protein is CASSLIRVGELFF.

This clonotype was detected ten times or more. V is TRBV20-1 and J is TRBJ2-7; D possibly matches TRBD1 or TRBD2 (6 bases each). Trimming took off 3 bases at V and 0 bases at J, with 9 bases between the two ends. There are 13 residues in the CDR3. Germline lookup yields CDR1 DFQATT and CDR2 SNEGSKA (reference sequence). For the CDR3, the DNA is TGCAGTGCTAGTGGGGGGCTCTCCTACGAGCAGTACTTC. Translated: CSASGGLSYEQYF.

The J gene is TRBJ1-3, the V gene TRBV20-1; no definite D call. The CDR3 loop spans 14 amino acids. CDR1 is DFQATT and CDR2 is SNEGSKA in the germline V gene (reference sequence). V lost 5 bases, J lost 8 bases, and 19 bases lay in between. The CDR3 region has the DNA TGCAGTGCTGCCCACATCGTGCGGGGTGACACCATATATTTT. Translation gives CSAAHIVRGDTIYF.

In nucleotides, the CDR3 is TGTGCCAGCAAAAAAGGAGACCCCAGCAATCAGCCCCAGCATTTT. Protein sequence: CASKKGDPSNQPQHF. The V and J genes are TRBV2 and TRBJ1-5; D call uncertain. The CDR3 is 15 amino acids. The V end was cut by 7 bases, the J end by 1 base, with 14 bases between. In germline, CDR1 is SNHLY, CDR2 FYNNEI.

In regard to this clonotype: A much bigger clone sits one base away, suggesting this may be a read error. Likely a read error: the CDR3 ends without its conserved phenylalanine or tryptophan. The gene calls are TRBV6-1 and TRBJ2-1; 14 bases are shared with TRBD2. V shed 6 bases, J shed 7 bases, and the junction held 5 bases outside the gene matches. CDR3 length equals 15 residues. Germline V gene lookup returns CDR1 MNHNS and CDR2 SASEGT. CDR3 nucleotide sequence: TGTGCCAGCAGGAGACTAGCGGGAGGGATTAATGAGCAGTTCCTC. Translating it yields CASRRLAGGINEQFL.

This clonotype was picked up many times. The gene calls are TRBV4-1 and TRBJ2-5; 13 bases are shared with TRBD2. The length of the CDR3 is 16 residues. V was clipped by 4 bases and J by 9 bases; unmatched bases: 11. Germline V CDR1 and CDR2: MGHRA, YSYEKL. The CDR3 bases are TGCGCCAGCAGCCCAACGGGACTAGCGGGAACCGGGGCCCAGTACTTC. Protein sequence: CASSPTGLAGTGAQYF.

In this sample, this clonotype turned up a few times. This sequence joins TRBV5-1 and TRBJ1-2, with 7 bases matching TRBD1. The CDR3 contains 15 residues. Unmatched junction bases numbered 10, after V lost 5 bases and J lost 3 bases. The germline V gene has CDR1 SGHRS and CDR2 YFSETQ. The CDR3 sequence is CASRKGTAGDYGYTF. The CDR3 DNA follows: TGCGCCAGCAGAAAGGGGACAGCGGGTGACTATGGCTACACCTTC.

This CDR3 is CSARPVGYNEQFF. CDR3 DNA sequence: TGCAGTGCTAGACCGGTGGGCTACAATGAGCAGTTCTTC. V usage is TRBV20-1 and J usage is TRBJ2-1; D not resolved. From germline, CDR1 is DFQATT and CDR2 SNEGSKA (reference sequence). V was shortened by 2 bases and J by 3 bases, with 8 bases between the two germline ends. This CDR3 is 13 amino acids long.

In this sample, this clonotype turned up many times. The chain combines TRBV12-3 or TRBV12-4 with TRBJ1-6; D possibly corresponds to TRBD1 (5 bases). CDR3 size: 14 residues. V gave up 0 bases and J gave up 10 bases, with 10 bases separating them. The CDR3 sequence: CASSLAQRGSPLHF. CDR3 nucleotides: TGTGCCAGCAGTTTAGCGCAGAGGGGCTCACCCCTCCACTTT.

This clonotype was seen repeatedly, ten times or more. The chain links TRBV24-1 to TRBJ2-7; D is ambiguous. V was clipped by 4 bases and J by 6 bases, with 6 bases between them. CDR3 length equals 11 residues. The germline V gene has CDR1 KGHDR and CDR2 SFDVKD. The CDR3 reads CATSDLGEQYF. CDR3 bases: TGTGCCACCAGTGACCTCGGCGAGCAGTACTTC.

This rearrangement joins TRBV20-1 to TRBJ2-5, with D possibly being TRBD2 (5 bases). Germline V gene lookup returns CDR1 DFQATT and CDR2 SNEGSKA (reference sequence). This CDR3 contains 15 residues. The V and J ends lost 0 bases and 2 bases respectively, with 13 bases between them. The chain's CDR3 is CSARDNSRGQETQYF. DNA of the CDR3: TGCAGTGCTAGAGATAATTCCCGAGGGCAAGAGACCCAGTACTTC.

This clonotype was counted at least ten times. This sequence joins TRBV5-1 and TRBJ2-7, with D unresolved. The length of the CDR3 is 13 residues. Per the germline V gene, CDR1 is SGHRS and CDR2 is YFSETQ. Trimming stripped 0 bases from V and 3 bases from J, with 7 bases between. The CDR3 region has the DNA TGCGCCAGCAGCTTGGCTCCAGTCTACGAGCAGTACTTC. Translation: CASSLAPVYEQYF.

This clonotype was recorded many times. The chain couples TRBV7-2 to TRBJ1-2, with D possibly matching TRBD1 (6 bases). Per the germline V gene, CDR1 is SGHTA and CDR2 is FQGNSA. V lost 1 base, J lost 6 bases, and 18 bases lay in between. The CDR3 is made up of 16 amino acids. DNA for the CDR3: TGTGCCAGCAGCTTAGGGGGAACCGGGACACGGGATGGCTACACCTTC. This sequence encodes CASSLGGTGTRDGYTF.

This clonotype was picked up one time. This chain joins TRBV19 and TRBJ1-1; no firm D call. Deletions cut 6 bases from V and 7 bases from J, with 12 bases between. The V gene's germline CDR1 is LNHDA and CDR2 SQIVND (reference sequence). CDR3 length: 12 residues. The CDR3 sequence is CASSVIGLEAFF. CDR3 DNA: TGTGCCAGTAGCGTCATCGGCCTTGAAGCTTTCTTT. The entire variable domain, with the rest obtained from reference TRBV19 and TRBJ1-1, is as follows: DGGITQSPKYLFRKEGQNVTLSCEQNLNHDAMYWYRQDPGQGLRLIYYSQIVNDFQKGDIAEGYSVSREKKESFPLTVTSAQKNPTAFYLCASSVIGLEAFFGQGTRLTVV.

In its sample, this clonotype was seen a few times. The V and J genes are TRBV11-3 and TRBJ1-2, with D maybe TRBD1 (5 bases). V lost 5 bases and J 8 bases, leaving 21 bases between the germline ends. The CDR3 runs to 15 residues. The V gene's germline CDR1 is SGHNT and CDR2 YENEEA. In nucleotides, the CDR3 is TGTGCCAGCAGCCCTAAAGTTTCAGGGAGGGGCGGCTACACCTTC. Translating it yields CASSPKVSGRGGYTF.

This clonotype has only a few counts. The chain uses TRBV5-1 and TRBJ1-2, with 9 bases aligning to TRBD1. Trimming at V came to 4 bases and at J to 8 bases, leaving 6 bases not matched to a gene. Looked up from germline, CDR1 is SGHRS and CDR2 is YFSETQ. CDR3 size: 13 residues. CDR3 protein: CASSPSGTGGYTF. The CDR3 DNA reads TGCGCCAGCAGCCCGTCCGGGACAGGGGGCTACACCTTC.

This clonotype occurred many times. The chain carries TRBV6-1 and TRBJ2-7, with 8 bases identical to TRBD1. There are 14 residues in the CDR3. The germline V gene encodes CDR1 MNHNS and CDR2 SASEGT. V shed 7 bases and J 5 bases; nucleotides not matched to a gene: 10. CDR3 sequence (DNA): TGTGCCAGCACCGAAGGGACAGGTGACCACGAGCAGTACTTC. This translates into CASTEGTGDHEQYF.

In the case of this clonotype: Possible read error: a much larger clone is one base away. The J gene is TRBJ1-6, the V gene TRBV12-3 or TRBV12-4; D remains unclear. Trimming stripped 11 bases from V and 8 bases from J, with 19 bases between. This CDR3 spans 14 amino acids. CDR3 loop: CAFVWEGSYSPLHF. Here the CDR3 DNA reads TGTGCCTTTGTCTGGGAGGGTTCTTATTCACCCCTCCACTTT.

The J gene is TRBJ2-4, the V gene TRBV29-1, with 12 positions matching TRBD2. V shed 7 bases and J 6 bases; nucleotides not matched to a gene: 13. CDR1 SQVTM and CDR2 ANQGSEA come from the germline V gene. This CDR3 is built from 16 residues. The CDR3 DNA reads as TGCAGCGCCGGCCCCCTAGCGGGGGGGCCGGGAAACATTCAGTACTTC. The encoded protein is CSAGPLAGGPGNIQYF.

This rearrangement joins TRBV19 to TRBJ1-1; D is ambiguous. From germline, CDR1 is LNHDA and CDR2 SQIVND (reference sequence). This CDR3 comprises 13 residues. Trimming removed 5 bases from V and 5 bases from J, with 12 bases in between. The CDR3 bases are TGTGCCAGTAGTCTCTATGGAAGGACTGAAGCTTTCTTT. It yields the protein CASSLYGRTEAFF.

This clonotype was recorded at least ten times. This chain links TRBV18 with TRBJ2-1, with 11 bases matching TRBD1. The CDR3 spans 17 residues. V lost 0 bases, J lost 4 bases, and 5 bases stayed unmatched. Germline CDR1 reads KGHSH; CDR2 reads LQKENI. CDR3 sequence: CASSPPRGQGAYNEQFF. The DNA for the CDR3 is TGTGCCAGCTCACCACCACGAGGACAGGGGGCTTACAATGAGCAGTTCTTC.

Only a few counts were recorded for this clonotype. The J gene is TRBJ2-1, the V gene TRBV7-2; the D is unclear. Germline lookup yields CDR1 SGHTA and CDR2 FQGNSA. CDR3 length equals 16 residues. V was pared by 5 bases and J by 0 bases, with 14 bases between. Written as DNA, the CDR3 is TGTGCCAGCAGCCGTTATGGGCCGAGCTCCTACAATGAGCAGTTCTTC. Amino acid sequence: CASSRYGPSSYNEQFF.